These T cell receptor beta chains were read from a single sample in a study of T cells after posttransplantation cyclophosphamide. TCRdb's copy holds only in-frame clones and misses some; the assay was immunoSEQ multiplex PCR. The profile shows tens of thousands of clones, about 86% of them singletons. This sample comprised PBMCs, obtained after allogeneic stem cell transplant with posttransplant cyclophosphamide. Receptors originate from a female patient between 30 and 40 years old who received an allogeneic stem cell transplant from an unrelated donor, was CMV-positive, and had no GVHD. Some of the T cells may derive from the graft donor. The CDR3 runs from the conserved cysteine through the conserved F or W. Each record gives: V gene, D gene, J gene, clone size, CDR3 DNA, CDR3 protein. The D gene is left open where the match is weak. Size values are once, few and many counts, or a class for expanded clones, and some rows have none.

TRBV27	TRBD2	TRBJ2-3	NA	TGTGCCAGCAGTTTAGCGGGGGGGGGTGGAGATACGCAGTATTTT	CASSLAGGGGDTQYF
TRBV6-5	NA	TRBJ1-1	NA	TGTGCCAGCAGTTACTTTAGAGAAGCTTTCTTT	CASSYFREAFF
TRBV7-2	NA	TRBJ2-2	medium-sized	TGTGCCAGCAGCTTAAACGGGGGGCTCCTTTTT	CASSLNGGLLF
TRBV7-2	NA	TRBJ1-3	NA	TGTGCCAGCAGCTTAGTGGGCAGGTTCTCTGGAAACACCATATATTTT	CASSLVGRFSGNTIYF
TRBV6-5	NA	TRBJ1-5	NA	TGTGCCAGCAGCCGTGCGGCGGGTAACAATCAGCCCCAGCATTTT	CASSRAAGNNQPQHF
TRBV5-5	NA	TRBJ2-7	NA	TGTGCCAGCAGCTTTTTGAGGGGGGAGGGTGAGCAGTACTTC	CASSFLRGEGEQYF
TRBV11-2	NA	TRBJ1-1	NA	TGTGCCAGCAGCTTGCGGGTAATGAACACTGAAGCTTTCTTT	CASSLRVMNTEAFF
TRBV4-2	NA	TRBJ1-3	NA	TGTGCCAGCAGCTACAGGTTCTCTGGAAACACCATATATTTT	CASSYRFSGNTIYF
TRBV4-1	NA	TRBJ2-7	NA	TGCGCCAGCAGCCAAGATCGGGAGCAGGCCTCCTACGAGCAGTACTTC	CASSQDREQASYEQYF
TRBV2	NA	TRBJ1-6	few	TGTGCCAGCACCCCGATCCGCCAGAATTCACCCCTCCACTTT	CASTPIRQNSPLHF
TRBV19	TRBD1	TRBJ1-1	NA	TGTGCCACAGGGGGCTTGGGCACTGAAGCTTTCTTT	CATGGLGTEAFF
TRBV19	NA	TRBJ2-7	few	TGTGCCAGTAGTCTGACAGTTTCCTACGAGCAGTACTTC	CASSLTVSYEQYF
TRBV13	TRBD2	TRBJ2-2	NA	TGTGCCAGCAGGGAGCGGGGCACCGGGGAGCTGTTTTTT	CASRERGTGELFF
TRBV5-1	TRBD2	TRBJ2-3	NA	TGCGCCAGCAGCTTGGTGGCGGGGGGGACGACAGATACGCAGTATTTT	CASSLVAGGTTDTQYF
TRBV11-3	NA	TRBJ2-6	NA	TGTGCCAGCAGCTTTGGCGAAGAGGGTAACGTCCTGACTTTC	CASSFGEEGNVLTF
TRBV27	TRBD1	TRBJ2-1	NA	TGTGCCAGCACCACGGACAGGGGTAACCACAATGAGCAGTTCTTC	CASTTDRGNHNEQFF
TRBV6-1	NA	TRBJ1-5	NA	TGTGCCAGCAGTGAAGCGCTTCGTCGACAGAGCAATCAGCCCCAGCATTTT	CASSEALRRQSNQPQHF
TRBV14	NA	TRBJ1-2	NA	TGTGCCAGCAGCTCTAGCCAACGGCCGACTAACTATGGCTACACCTTC	CASSSSQRPTNYGYTF
TRBV28	TRBD2	TRBJ2-7	NA	TGTGCCAGCAGTTTCCCTTGGGGGGGCGAGCAGTACTTC	CASSFPWGGEQYF
TRBV19	NA	TRBJ1-5	NA	TGTGCCAGTAGTAACAGGGTTAAGCCCCAGCATTTT	CASSNRVKPQHF
TRBV9	NA	TRBJ2-3	NA	TGTGCCAGCAGCGTAGTGGCGGGGGCTTCCACAGATACGCAGTATTTT	CASSVVAGASTDTQYF
TRBV9	NA	TRBJ2-2	once	TGTGCCAGCAGCGCCCACTGGGCGGGGTTTAACACCGGGGAGCTGTTTTTT	CASSAHWAGFNTGELFF
TRBV18	NA	TRBJ2-7	NA	TGTGCCAGCTCACCGTCTGTACAGGGTCGCGAGCAGTACTTC	CASSPSVQGREQYF
TRBV19	NA	TRBJ2-5	NA	TGTGCCAGTAGTATAGATCTGGGGAGGACCCAGTACTTC	CASSIDLGRTQYF
TRBV27	NA	TRBJ1-5	NA	TGTGCCAGCAGTTTATTTTCAAATCAGCCCCAGCATTTT	CASSLFSNQPQHF
TRBV6-4	NA	TRBJ1-2	NA	TGTGCCAGCAGTGACTCGGCAGGGGTGGGCTATGGCTACACCTTC	CASSDSAGVGYGYTF
TRBV7-8	NA	TRBJ1-1	NA	TGTGCCAGCAGCTTAATCCCTCCCTCACCCTGGCAGGGTACTGAAGCTTTCTTT	CASSLIPPSPWQGTEAFF
TRBV5-4	TRBD2	TRBJ2-1	NA	TGTGCCAGCACTCGGGGGAGCCTAGCGGGGGTAGATGAGCAGTTCTTC	CASTRGSLAGVDEQFF
TRBV6-1	TRBD1	TRBJ1-2	NA	TGTGCCAGCAGCCCGGGACAGAGATCTTATGGCTACACCTTC	CASSPGQRSYGYTF
TRBV5-1	TRBD1	TRBJ2-7	NA	TGCGCCAGCAGCTTGAATACCGGGACAGCAGGCTACGAGCAGTACTTC	CASSLNTGTAGYEQYF
TRBV28	NA	TRBJ1-1	few	TGTGCCAGCAGTTTCCCGGGGATGAACACTGAAGCTTTCTTT	CASSFPGMNTEAFF
TRBV7-3	NA	TRBJ2-2	NA	TGTGCCAGCAGCTTAATGTCCCACAAGAACACCGGGGAGCTGTTTTTT	CASSLMSHKNTGELFF
TRBV2	TRBD1	TRBJ1-1	NA	TGTGCCAGCATAATCGGACAGGGGGCTTTCTTT	CASIIGQGAFF
TRBV7-3	TRBD1	TRBJ2-1	once	TGTGCCAGCAGCCTCGACAGGGGGACCTACAATGAGCAGTTCTTC	CASSLDRGTYNEQFF